The 14 T cell receptor beta chains below all came from one sample that was sequenced in a study of identical twins. TCRdb reprocessed the 5' RACE reads via MiXCR and lists one record per CDR3 protein. This sample has around 250,000 distinct CDR3 sequences, with approximately 11% found just once. The sample was also linked to a second study, of yellow fever vaccine responses in identical twins.

The sample was memory (CD45RO+) T cells sorted from blood. All receptors come from a woman younger than 35 in good health.

This clonotype was detected a few times. The chain is built from TRBV20-1 and TRBJ2-1, with 9 positions matching TRBD2. CDR1 DFQATT and CDR2 SNEGSKA come from the germline V gene (reference sequence). CDR3 size: 13 residues. The V gene end was trimmed by 1 base and the J gene end by 10 bases; junction bases not matched to a gene: 5. CDR3 DNA sequence: TGCAGTGCTAGAGGGACTAGCGTGACCGAGCAGTTCTTC. Translating it yields CSARGTSVTEQFF.

This clonotype was found a few times. The chain links TRBV15 to TRBJ2-7, with D perhaps matching TRBD1 (5 bases). Looked up from germline, CDR1 is LNHNV and CDR2 is YYDKDF (reference sequence). The CDR3 extends over 15 amino acids. Trimming shortened V by 0 bases and J by 1 base, and 10 bases separated the two germline ends. The CDR3 sequence: CATSREGAESYEQYF. CDR3 nucleotides: TGTGCCACCAGCAGAGAAGGGGCAGAATCCTACGAGCAGTACTTC. Combining the CDR3 with reference TRBV15 and TRBJ2-7 gives the whole variable domain DAMVIQNPRYQVTQFGKPVTLSCSQTLNHNVMYWYQQKSSQAPKLLFHYYDKDFNNEADTPDNFQSRRPNTSFCFLDIRSPGLGDTAMYLCATSREGAESYEQYFGPGTRLTVT.

The chain uses TRBV4-3 and TRBJ2-3; TRBD2 aligns across 10 bases. From germline, CDR1 is LGHNA and CDR2 YSLEER. The V gene end was trimmed by 4 bases and the J gene end by 2 bases; junction bases not matched to a gene: 6. This CDR3 is 16 amino acids long. The CDR3 DNA follows: TGCGCCAGCAGCCCTCGACTAGCGGGTTACACAGATACGCAGTATTTT. Protein sequence: CASSPRLAGYTDTQYF.

On this clonotype itself: This may stem from a read error, because a much larger clone lies one nucleotide away. J is TRBJ1-5 and V is TRBV12-3 or TRBV12-4; maybe TRBD1 (5 bases). V was trimmed by 6 bases and J by 6 bases, leaving 12 bases between them. The CDR3 is made up of 13 amino acids. The CDR3 loop reads CASRTQEAQPQHF. Written as DNA, the CDR3 is TGTGCCAGCAGGACACAGGAAGCTCAGCCCCAGCATTTT.

This clonotype was detected only a few times. The rearrangement links TRBV20-1 to TRBJ2-1; D may be TRBD2 (5 bases). Germline CDR1 is DFQATT and CDR2 is SNEGSKA (reference sequence). This CDR3 has 13 amino acids. Between the trimmed V and J ends, which lost 5 bases and 4 bases, there was a span of 12 bases. CDR3 protein: CSAYIATYNEQFF. The CDR3 DNA sequence: TGCAGTGCTTATATAGCGACGTACAATGAGCAGTTCTTC.

The chain is built from TRBV28 and TRBJ2-2; possibly TRBD2 for D (5 bases). The CDR3 extends over 17 amino acids. The germline V gene encodes CDR1 MDHEN and CDR2 SYDVKM. The V and J ends lost 8 bases and 5 bases respectively, with 24 bases between them. The DNA for the CDR3 is TGTGCCAGCTCACTGGAGGACCTATTAGGAAAGACCGGGGAGCTGTTTTTT. Translating it yields CASSLEDLLGKTGELFF.

The chain couples TRBV20-1 to TRBJ1-5, with a weak D call TRBD1 (5 bases). From germline, CDR1 is DFQATT and CDR2 SNEGSKA (reference sequence). V lost 3 bases, J lost 13 bases, and 13 bases lay in between. The length of the CDR3 is 11 residues. CDR3 sequence: CSASQPGHQHF. The DNA of the CDR3 is TGCAGTGCTAGTCAACCGGGGCATCAGCATTTT.

Relative to its sample, this clonotype is medium-sized. V is TRBV12-3 or TRBV12-4 and J is TRBJ2-1; D uncertain. V was pared by 5 bases and J by 6 bases, with 11 bases between. The CDR3 contains 13 residues. The CDR3 bases are TGTGCCAGCAGTCCTGGGCCATTCAATGAGCAGTTCTTC. Protein: CASSPGPFNEQFF.

This clonotype was detected many times. The chain links TRBV29-1 to TRBJ2-7, with 12 bases identical to TRBD1. The germline CDR1 and CDR2 sequences are SQVTM and ANQGSEA. The CDR3 covers 12 residues. V dropped 7 bases and J dropped 7; count of bases not matched to a gene: 5. This CDR3 is CSGRDRGREQYF. In DNA, the CDR3 is TGCAGCGGCCGGGACAGGGGGCGAGAGCAGTACTTC.

The rearrangement uses TRBV29-1 and TRBJ2-7, with TRBD1 identical over 7 bases. The length of the CDR3 is 13 residues. J lost 3 bases, V lost 6 bases, and 8 bases had no gene match. Germline lookup yields CDR1 SQVTM and CDR2 ANQGSEA. For the CDR3, the DNA is TGCAGCGTCAAGACCGGGACAGACTACGAGCAGTACTTC. It yields the protein CSVKTGTDYEQYF.

This clonotype was observed a few times. Relative to the germline gene, one junction end is altered; a read error may explain this. The chain employs TRBV7-2 and TRBJ2-5; 9 bases match TRBD2. The CDR3 has 17 amino acids. Germline V CDR1 and CDR2: SGHTA, FQGNSA. The CDR3 region has the DNA TGTGCCAGCAGCTTAGGCGAGGCTAGCGGGATTCAAGGGACCCAGTACTTC. The encoded protein is CASSLGEASGIQGTQYF.

This clonotype appeared many times. The chain is built from TRBV10-3 and TRBJ2-1, with a weak D call TRBD2 (7 bases). The germline gives CDR1 ENHRY, CDR2 SYGVKD. The CDR3 spans 15 residues. V dropped 4 bases and J dropped 8 bases, with 18 bases sitting between them. CDR3 sequence (DNA): TGTGCCATCAGTGGCTTTCGGGGGGCCGGGGATGAGCAGTTCTTC. As protein: CAISGFRGAGDEQFF.

The rearrangement joins TRBV20-1 to TRBJ1-1; 7 nucleotides match TRBD1. CDR3 size: 14 residues. Germline V gene data show CDR1 as DFQATT and CDR2 as SNEGSKA (reference sequence). V was clipped by 7 bases and J by 3 bases; unmatched bases: 11. The CDR3 reads CSGRGDRTYTEAFF. The CDR3 nucleotides read TGCAGTGGGCGAGGGGACAGAACATACACTGAAGCTTTCTTT.

This clonotype was counted a few times. The chain has TRBV20-1 and TRBJ2-1, with 7 bases fitting TRBD1. Per the germline V gene, CDR1 is DFQATT and CDR2 is SNEGSKA (reference sequence). The CDR3 runs to 14 residues. The ends lost 4 bases at V and 5 bases at J; junction bases unmatched: 8. The CDR3 region is CSATTGPPDNEQFF. DNA for the CDR3: TGCAGTGCTACGACAGGGCCACCAGACAATGAGCAGTTCTTC.